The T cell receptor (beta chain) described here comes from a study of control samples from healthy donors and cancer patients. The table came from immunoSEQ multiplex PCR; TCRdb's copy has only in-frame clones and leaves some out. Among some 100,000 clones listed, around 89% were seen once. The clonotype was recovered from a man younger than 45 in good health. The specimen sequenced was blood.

CDR3 nucleotides: TGCGCCAGCAGCTCGGACCCTGGGGATGAGCAGTTCTTC. It encodes CASSSDPGDEQFF. V and J are TRBV5-1 and TRBJ2-1, with D unclear. CDR3 length: 13 residues. Trimming stripped 3 bases from V and 8 bases from J, with 12 bases between. From germline, CDR1 is SGHRS and CDR2 YFSETQ.